The rows below give T cell receptor beta chains drawn from one sample of a study of blood T cell repertoires in COVID-19. Method: immunoSEQ multiplex PCR; TCRdb's copy keeps in-frame clones and lacks some. Here the sample spans 400,000 to 500,000 clones, roughly 84% being singletons. Sequencing used PBMCs or T cells enriched from blood (not recorded which). The receptors derive from a woman aged 18-29 years who had been exposed to COVID-19. CDR3s include the opening cysteine and the closing phenylalanine or tryptophan. The order of the fields is CDR3 protein, CDR3 DNA, V gene, D gene, clone size, J gene. A D gene is named only where the DNA matches it firmly. Size is omitted from some rows. Given values are once, few, many or a class for expanded clones.

CAINRLADTDTQYF,TGTGCCATCAACCGACTAGCGGACACAGATACGCAGTATTTT,TRBV10-3,TRBD2,NA,TRBJ2-3
CASSLLRLDSGNEQFF,TGTGCCAGCAGCTTACTCCGGCTAGATTCGGGCAATGAGCAGTTCTTC,TRBV7-3,NA,NA,TRBJ2-1
CASSFEVGRGTWEQYF,TGTGCCAGCAGTTTCGAGGTCGGGCGGGGGACCTGGGAGCAGTACTTC,TRBV28,TRBD2,once,TRBJ2-7
CASSLVASYEQYF,TGTGCCAGCAGTTTGGTGGCATCTTACGAGCAGTACTTC,TRBV27,NA,NA,TRBJ2-7
CASSSTGTGNYGHTF,TGTGCCAGCAGTTCAACAGGGACGGGAAACTATGGCCACACCTTC,TRBV28,NA,NA,TRBJ1-2
CASSFGTEGSQPQHF,TGTGCCAGCAGCTTCGGGACTGAGGGGTCTCAGCCCCAGCATTTT,TRBV5-5,NA,NA,TRBJ1-5
CASSYIDGRGEQYF,TGTGCCAGCAGTTACATTGACGGGCGGGGTGAGCAGTACTTC,TRBV6-5,NA,NA,TRBJ2-7
CSASWGDNYGYTF,TGCAGTGCTAGTTGGGGCGACAACTATGGCTACACCTTC,TRBV20-1,NA,NA,TRBJ1-2
CASKLGGKETQYF,TGTGCCAGCAAACTCGGTGGTAAAGAGACCCAGTACTTC,TRBV28,NA,NA,TRBJ2-5
CARKNAGGRHNEQFF,TGTGCCAGAAAAAATGCGGGGGGGCGTCACAATGAGCAGTTCTTC,TRBV5-3,TRBD2,NA,TRBJ2-1
CASTGKGATNEKLFF,TGTGCCAGCACGGGGAAGGGGGCGACTAATGAAAAACTGTTTTTT,TRBV6-5,TRBD1,NA,TRBJ1-4
CATSDVAGVDQETQYF,TGTGCCACCAGTGACGTTGCGGGAGTGGATCAAGAGACCCAGTACTTC,TRBV24-1,TRBD2,NA,TRBJ2-5
CASSLDRTTYGYTF,TGTGCCAGCAGCCTTGACAGGACGACCTATGGCTACACCTTC,TRBV11-2,NA,NA,TRBJ1-2
CASSDSSTGAVTYEQYF,TGTGCCAGCAGTGATTCCTCCACGGGAGCGGTAACCTACGAGCAGTACTTC,TRBV25-1,NA,once,TRBJ2-7